The T cell receptor beta chain under discussion was sequenced for a study of blood T cell repertoires in COVID-19 (TCRdb year 2020). A note on the overall study: Collaborator samples came from the United States, Italy and Spain and covered acute and convalescent phases of COVID-19. Subjects who had been exposed to COVID-19, were actively infected with it, or had recovered from it provided the deeply sampled blood TCRbeta repertoires that made up the dataset. Where HLA class I and class II types were available, the types were taken from metadata supplied by the sample provider, not from assay-based typing. A freely available public database, intended as a resource for researchers studying the immune response to SARS-CoV-2, is where the repertoires were released. The samples were drawn from two sources: the first 160 participants of the ongoing ImmuneRACE study, and fewer than 1,500 subjects contributed by 6 global collaborators. Nearly every sample came with metadata listing a de-identified subject ID, COVID-19 status, age in years and sex. The prospective study material was composed of cDNA or gDNA derived from T cells, B-cell-depleted T cells, or PBMCs.

The immunoSEQ Assay, a bias-controlled multiplex PCR, was used to amplify TCRbeta CDR3 regions from genomic DNA. From the authors' description of their analysis: The number of nucleated cells in each sample was estimated from the amplification of reference gene primers within the assay. Sequence reads were collapsed and filtered to measure the absolute abundance of every unique TCRbeta CDR3 rearrangement. For each sample, productive Simpson clonality was calculated by taking the square root of Simpson's diversity index across productive rearrangements. TCRdb took over this immuneACCESS table, retaining in-frame rearrangements with V and J assigned. Such tables are incomplete; in checked studies, under half of the missing clones stem from an unresolved V gene, and the remainder is unexplained. V and J calls and clone size come straight from that table; D and trimming were deduced from the DNA. Within this sample are 90,000 to 100,000 clones, with 70% to 85% of them counted one time only. Of the sample, just under 25% is held by the ten largest clones.

A distance of 6 bases separates the germline ends of V and J, which lose 0 bases and 3 bases respectively. The germline V gene gives CDR1 as MNHEY and CDR2 as SVGEGT. From the cysteine through the phenylalanine, the CDR3 covers 13 amino acids. Only the CDR3 DNA is retained, 39 bases long and in frame from the first base. This clone has a handful of counts. The antigen it binds to is not known. No qualities accompany the bases; no much larger clone lies one base away. Each collaborating institution followed its own protocols to collect whole blood in K2EDTA tubes. For TCRbeta analysis, collaborator samples were shipped as frozen whole blood, as isolated PBMCs, or as DNA extracted from either sample type. Broad study findings and their caveats: The quantity of clinical and demographic metadata differed by source and by participant and was supplied without curation.

Sequenced material: peripheral blood. This TCR was sampled from a woman aged 60-75 years in a cohort sampled during active or convalescent COVID-19. The chain uses TRBV6-2 or TRBV6-3 and TRBJ2-7; no confident D gene assignment can be made. The CDR3 here reads CASSYSYSYEQYF. DNA sequence: TGTGCCAGCAGTTACTCGTACAGCTACGAGCAGTACTTC.